The present TCR beta chain was sequenced within a study of OX40 agonist ivuxolimab in advanced cancers. Looking at the study overall: Therapy given before enrollment (anti-PD-1, anti-PD-L1 or anti-CTLA-4) was allowed, and roughly 42% had some.

Data came from immunoSEQ multiplex PCR; TCRdb stores just in-frame clones and leaves some out. The table shows approximately 54,000 clones, with 85% to 95% occurring only once. The CDR3 has 13 residues. Trimming cost V 1 base and J 2 bases, with 6 bases left between them. Germline assignment: CDR1 SGHRS and CDR2 YFSETQ. Material: CD4+ or CD8+ T cells sorted from blood, obtained in a trial of the OX40 agonist ivuxolimab. The V gene is TRBV5-1, the J gene TRBJ1-1; D ambiguous. The clonotype originates from an adult with an advanced solid tumor such as melanoma, head and neck, liver or kidney cancer. The CDR3 reads CASSLTGNTEAFF. The CDR3 nucleotides read TGCGCCAGCAGCTTGACCGGTAACACTGAAGCTTTCTTT.